These 32 T cell receptor beta chains came from one sample sequenced in a study of human T cells and chemical hapten exposure (dated by TCRdb to the early 2020s). Receptor amplification or capture employed 5' RACE. Sequencing took place on an Illumina MiSeq. TCRdb's own reprocessing of the public reads used fastp at Q25 and MiXCR and kept productive beta chains. CDR3 protein sequences are deduplicated, and each keeps its most common genes and DNA. Present in this sample are 110,000 or so distinct CDR3 sequences, roughly a fifth of which were seen just once. Approximately 2.6% of the sample is in the top ten clones. Unfractionated whole blood was collected in Tempus Blood RNA tubes, and total RNA was extracted from that blood. These receptor sequences come from a human donor in good health.

The gene calls are TRBV12-3 or TRBV12-4 and TRBJ2-7; D might be TRBD1 (5 bases). Trimming removed 1 base from V and 0 bases from J, with 16 bases in between. The CDR3 has 17 residues. Here the CDR3 DNA reads TGTGCCAGCAGTTTAGTCGGGTGGGGCAGCGTCTCCTACGAGCAGTACTTC. It encodes CASSLVGWGSVSYEQYF.

In this sample, this clonotype turned up a few times. The chain combines TRBV28 with TRBJ2-5; tentatively, D is TRBD1 or TRBD2 (5 bases each). The CDR3 runs 14 residues. The germline V gene encodes CDR1 MDHEN and CDR2 SYDVKM. Trimming stripped 5 bases from V and 2 bases from J, with 12 bases between. CDR3: CASSVRGLQETQYF. For the CDR3, the DNA is TGTGCCAGCAGTGTCCGGGGCCTTCAAGAGACCCAGTACTTC.

In its sample, this clonotype was seen a few times. V is TRBV6-6 and J is TRBJ1-6; TRBD1 matches at 10 bases. V lost 5 bases to trimming and J lost 7 bases; unmatched junction nucleotides: 5. This CDR3 has 15 amino acids. The germline V gene has CDR1 MNHNY and CDR2 SVGAGI (reference sequence). The CDR3 reads CASSERQGANSPLHF. The CDR3 DNA reads TGTGCCAGCAGTGAGAGACAGGGGGCAAATTCACCCCTCCACTTT.

This clonotype was seen a handful of times. The rearrangement joins TRBV13 to TRBJ1-4, with 9 bases matching TRBD1. The CDR3 length is 15 residues. The germline CDR1 and CDR2 sequences are PRHDT and FYEKMQ (reference sequence). The junction had 3 bases not matched to a gene; V was cut back by 5 bases and J by 2 bases. CDR3 nucleotide sequence: TGTGCCAGCAGCGGACAGGGGTCGACTAATGAAAAACTGTTTTTT. Its translation: CASSGQGSTNEKLFF.

This chain links TRBV30 with TRBJ1-4, with 11 nucleotides matching TRBD1. CDR1 and CDR2 from the germline V gene are GTSNPN and SVGIG (reference sequence). CDR3 length: 15 amino acids. Losses at the gene ends were 0 bases for V and 7 bases for J; bases not matched to a gene: 4. The CDR3 nucleotides are TGTGCCTGGAGTGTACTCGGGACAGGGGGTGAAAAACTGTTTTTT. This codes for CAWSVLGTGGEKLFF.

This chain joins TRBV5-4 and TRBJ2-1; 9 bases fit TRBD2. With V trimmed by 9 bases and J by 0 bases, 7 bases remained unmatched. Germline-derived CDR1 and CDR2 are SGHNT and YYREEE (reference sequence). The CDR3 contains 15 residues. The CDR3 DNA sequence: TGTGCCATGTGGCGGGAGGGCCTCTCCTACAATGAGCAGTTCTTC. This codes for CAMWREGLSYNEQFF.

The chain recombines TRBV7-2 with TRBJ1-1; 7 positions agree with TRBD1. There are 14 residues in the CDR3. V dropped 3 bases and J dropped 10; count of bases not matched to a gene: 11. The germline gives CDR1 SGHTA, CDR2 FQGNSA. The CDR3 sequence is CASSFLTDRVPAFF. The CDR3, as DNA: TGTGCCAGCAGCTTCCTTACCGACAGGGTACCAGCTTTCTTT.

J is TRBJ1-5 and V is TRBV28, with D tentatively TRBD1 (5 bases). Germline CDR1 and CDR2: MDHEN and SYDVKM. This CDR3 is 16 amino acids long. The V end lost 6 bases, the J end lost 3 bases, and 18 bases lay between the germline ends. The CDR3 loop is CASSPVLADNNQPQHF. The CDR3, as DNA: TGTGCCAGCAGCCCTGTCCTTGCGGACAACAATCAGCCCCAGCATTTT.

This chain connects TRBV20-1 to TRBJ2-1; tentatively, D is TRBD2 (6 bases). The CDR3 consists of 16 residues. Germline V lookup: CDR1 DFQATT, CDR2 SNEGSKA (reference sequence). The V end lost 4 bases, the J end lost 8 bases, and 24 bases lay between the germline ends. The CDR3 spells CSAIPGDSRRLDEQFF. The CDR3 region has the DNA TGCAGTGCTATACCCGGGGACTCCAGAAGACTTGATGAGCAGTTCTTC.

This clonotype has ten or more counts. The chain joins TRBV7-9 to TRBJ2-1, with TRBD2 matching 9 bases. V was pared by 5 bases and J by 7 bases, with 6 bases of the junction left unmatched. The CDR3 runs 14 residues. The germline V gene has CDR1 SEHNR and CDR2 FQNEAQ (reference sequence). The CDR3: CASSRAAGGNEQFF. As DNA, the CDR3 is TGTGCCAGCAGCAGGGCAGCGGGAGGTAATGAGCAGTTCTTC.

This clonotype was seen a handful of times. The chain employs TRBV28 and TRBJ1-5; 7 nucleotides agree with TRBD1. Unmatched junction bases numbered 7, after V lost 5 bases and J lost 0 bases. This CDR3 contains 16 residues. Germline V CDR1 and CDR2: MDHEN, SYDVKM. CDR3: CASSPGTVYSNQPQHF. The CDR3 nucleotides are TGTGCCAGCAGTCCAGGGACAGTCTATAGCAATCAGCCCCAGCATTTT.

V and J are TRBV12-3 or TRBV12-4 and TRBJ1-1; no definite D call. The length of the CDR3 is 14 residues. The ends were cut back, 3 bases at V and 1 base at J, with 9 bases in the middle. CDR3 sequence (DNA): TGTGCCAGCAGTTTTGGGCAAGCGAACACTGAAGCTTTCTTT. This encodes CASSFGQANTEAFF.

This clonotype was detected a few times. J is TRBJ2-2 and V is TRBV6-7; 7 nucleotides match TRBD1. TRBV6-7 is recorded as an ORF, its role being uncertain. The CDR3 totals 15 residues. Trimming cost V 6 bases and J 4 bases; bases outside gene matches: 8. The CDR3 sequence: CASRKTGVLTGELFF. The CDR3 DNA is TGTGCCAGCAGGAAAACAGGGGTCCTCACCGGGGAGCTGTTTTTT.

The table lists this clonotype with a few counts. This chain connects TRBV5-1 to TRBJ1-5; D remains ambiguous. The germline V gene has CDR1 SGHRS and CDR2 YFSETQ. The CDR3 is 13 residues long. V was shortened by 4 bases and J by 0 bases, with 5 bases between the two germline ends. CDR3: CASSHGSNQPQHF. The DNA of the CDR3 is TGCGCCAGCAGCCATGGTAGCAATCAGCCCCAGCATTTT.

This sequence joins TRBV27 and TRBJ2-6, with D perhaps TRBD1 (5 bases). V lost 5 bases and J 1 base, leaving 15 bases between the germline ends. In germline, CDR1 is MNHEY, CDR2 SMNVEV (reference sequence). The CDR3 covers 17 residues. CDR3 sequence reads: CASSPQSQGSGANVLTF. The CDR3 DNA reads as TGTGCCAGCAGTCCCCAAAGCCAGGGTTCTGGGGCCAACGTCCTGACTTTC.

The V call is TRBV2, the J call TRBJ2-1, with a tentative D call TRBD2 (5 bases). Germline CDR1 and CDR2: SNHLY and FYNNEI. The CDR3 contains 14 residues. V was cut by 7 bases and J by 4 bases, with 14 bases left in between. CDR3 sequence reads: CASNLGGPYNEQFF. The DNA of the CDR3 is TGTGCCAGCAACCTAGGAGGACCTTACAATGAGCAGTTCTTC.

The table lists this clonotype with a few counts. The chain uses TRBV5-1 and TRBJ1-5; the match to TRBD1 covers 9 bases. The V gene's germline CDR1 is SGHRS and CDR2 YFSETQ. With 0 bases clipped from V and 4 bases from J, the junction kept 5 bases outside the gene matches. The CDR3 is made up of 16 amino acids. This chain's CDR3 is CASSLVPGTGNQPQHF. The CDR3 DNA reads TGCGCCAGCAGCTTGGTTCCCGGGACAGGGAATCAGCCCCAGCATTTT.

The J gene is TRBJ1-5, the V gene TRBV10-3, with D unclear. V lost 2 bases and J lost 4, with 9 bases in between. CDR1 is ENHRY, CDR2 SYGVKD, per germline. The CDR3 is made up of 14 amino acids. The DNA of the CDR3 is TGTGCCATCAGTGAGGGGATGGGGAATCAGCCCCAGCATTTT. Its protein product is CAISEGMGNQPQHF.

This clonotype was counted between two and nine times. This chain connects TRBV11-1 to TRBJ2-3, with 10 bases aligning to TRBD2. J gave up 6 bases and V 5 bases, and 14 bases lay outside the gene matches. Germline V lookup: CDR1 SGHAT, CDR2 FQDESV (reference sequence). This CDR3 comprises 17 residues. The CDR3 here is CASSQVLTSGNRDTQYF. DNA of the CDR3: TGTGCCAGCAGCCAAGTCTTAACTAGCGGGAATCGGGATACGCAGTATTTT.

This rearrangement joins TRBV27 to TRBJ1-5; 8 bases fit TRBD1. This CDR3 has 13 residues. V was pared by 6 bases and J by 2 bases, with 0 bases of the junction left unmatched. Germline CDR1 is MNHEY and CDR2 is SMNVEV (reference sequence). For the CDR3, the DNA is TGTGCCAGCAGGGGACAGGGCAATCAGCCCCAGCATTTT. Protein: CASRGQGNQPQHF.

The chain combines TRBV6-5 with TRBJ2-3; 8 nucleotides match TRBD2. Trimming removed 8 bases from V and 4 bases from J; junction bases left unmatched: 11. CDR3 size: 15 residues. Germline V lookup: CDR1 MNHEY, CDR2 SVGAGI. The CDR3 region has the DNA TGTGCCAGCCACGGAAGCGGGAGACGGGCAGATACGCAGTATTTT. Protein sequence: CASHGSGRRADTQYF.

The rearrangement joins TRBV5-1 to TRBJ2-1; 7 bases are shared with TRBD2. Germline loops: CDR1 SGHRS, CDR2 YFSETQ. The V segment lost 4 bases and the J segment 0 bases; nucleotides outside the gene matches: 4. The CDR3 consists of 15 residues. CDR3 residues: CASSPPSGSYNEQFF. The CDR3 coding sequence is TGCGCCAGCAGCCCCCCTAGCGGCTCCTACAATGAGCAGTTCTTC.

The chain uses TRBV29-1 and TRBJ2-3; 9 bases are a match to TRBD2. The V segment lost 4 bases and the J segment 6 bases; nucleotides outside the gene matches: 5. CDR1 and CDR2 from the germline V gene are SQVTM and ANQGSEA. The CDR3 is 13 residues long. CDR3 sequence: CSVAAGGPDTQYF. CDR3 coding DNA: TGCAGCGTTGCAGCGGGAGGACCCGATACGCAGTATTTT.

The CDR3: CASSQIGQGKGQPQHF. CDR3 coding DNA: TGCGCCAGCAGCCAAATAGGACAGGGTAAGGGACAGCCCCAGCATTTT. V gene TRBV4-1 combines with J gene TRBJ1-5; 8 bases match TRBD1. V was clipped by 2 bases and J by 7 bases; unmatched bases: 10. Germline V gene sequence: CDR1 MGHRA, CDR2 YSYEKL. The CDR3 runs to 16 residues.

This clonotype was counted only a few times. The chain couples TRBV6-5 to TRBJ2-7; no definite D call. Germline-derived CDR1 and CDR2 are MNHEY and SVGAGI. Trimming took off 0 bases at V and 5 bases at J, with 8 bases between the two ends. The length of the CDR3 is 13 residues. CDR3: CASSYSITDEQYF. The CDR3 nucleotides are TGTGCCAGCAGTTACTCCATCACAGACGAGCAGTACTTC.

The chain couples TRBV3-1 to TRBJ2-7; 7 positions match TRBD2. The length of the CDR3 is 14 residues. The germline CDR1 and CDR2 sequences are LGHDT and YNNKEL (reference sequence). The ends lost 4 bases at V and 2 bases at J; junction bases unmatched: 5. This CDR3 is CASSPSSGPYEQYF. The CDR3 coding sequence is TGTGCCAGCAGCCCCTCTAGCGGCCCCTACGAGCAGTACTTC.

This chain joins TRBV10-1 and TRBJ2-1, with 7 bases that match TRBD2. This CDR3 has 16 residues. With 0 bases clipped from V and 4 bases from J, the junction kept 6 bases outside the gene matches. Germline V CDR1 and CDR2: WNHNN, SYGVQD (reference sequence). The CDR3 nucleotides read TGCGCCAGCAGTGAGTCGACTCAGCGGGATTACAATGAGCAGTTCTTC. Its translation: CASSESTQRDYNEQFF.

This clonotype was seen more than once but under ten times. This chain links TRBV20-1 with TRBJ2-7; D not resolved. The CDR3 spans 13 residues. Trimming shortened V by 5 bases and J by 7 bases, and 18 bases separated the two germline ends. CDR1 and CDR2 from the germline V gene are DFQATT and SNEGSKA (reference sequence). CDR3 protein: CSAPNLNLGEQYF. The CDR3 nucleotides are TGCAGTGCTCCCAATCTAAACCTGGGGGAGCAGTACTTC.

The CDR3: CASSPPGVRNTIYF. For the CDR3, the DNA is TGTGCCAGCAGTCCCCCCGGTGTGAGAAACACCATATATTTT. V is TRBV7-2 and J is TRBJ1-3; D call uncertain. V lost 6 bases and J lost 5, with 14 bases in between. The CDR3 length is 14 residues. Germline CDR1 is SGHTA and CDR2 is FQGNSA. Filled out from reference TRBV7-2 and TRBJ1-3, the complete variable domain reads GAGVSQSPSNKVTEKGKDVELRCDPISGHTALYWYRQSLGQGLEFLIYFQGNSAPDKSGLPSDRFSAERTGGSVSTLTIQRTQQEDSAVYLCASSPPGVRNTIYFGEGSWLTVV.

This clonotype was seen a few times. The J gene is TRBJ2-5, the V gene TRBV5-1; no reliable D call. V was cut by 3 bases and J by 0 bases, with 12 bases left in between. The CDR3 covers 15 residues. Germline V gene lookup returns CDR1 SGHRS and CDR2 YFSETQ. The CDR3 here is CASSWQAPDQETQYF. The CDR3 DNA reads as TGCGCCAGCAGCTGGCAGGCGCCGGACCAAGAGACCCAGTACTTC. The full variable domain, in which reference TRBV5-1 and TRBJ2-5 provide the parts outside the CDR3, is KAGVTQTPRYLIKTRGQQVTLSCSPISGHRSVSWYQQTPGQGLQFLFEYFSETQRNKGNFPGRFSGRQFSNSRSEMNVSTLELGDSALYLCASSWQAPDQETQYFGPGTRLLVL.

This clonotype has only a few counts. In DNA form, the CDR3 reads TGTGCCAGCAGCTTATGGGGACCGGAGAAACTGTTTTTT. It codes for CASSLWGPEKLFF. This chain connects TRBV7-2 to TRBJ1-4; D possibly corresponds to TRBD1 (5 bases). Germline CDR1 SGHTA, CDR2 FQGNSA. Trimming pared 2 bases from V and 11 bases from J, leaving 12 bases between. CDR3 size: 13 residues.

The J gene is TRBJ1-4, the V gene TRBV11-2; D is undetermined. Trimming took off 8 bases at V and 0 bases at J, with 13 bases between the two ends. Germline V lookup: CDR1 SGHAT, CDR2 FQNNGV. The CDR3 totals 15 residues. Here the CDR3 reads CASRPGSTTNEKLFF. For the CDR3, the DNA is TGTGCCAGCCGCCCGGGGAGCACAACTAATGAAAAACTGTTTTTT.